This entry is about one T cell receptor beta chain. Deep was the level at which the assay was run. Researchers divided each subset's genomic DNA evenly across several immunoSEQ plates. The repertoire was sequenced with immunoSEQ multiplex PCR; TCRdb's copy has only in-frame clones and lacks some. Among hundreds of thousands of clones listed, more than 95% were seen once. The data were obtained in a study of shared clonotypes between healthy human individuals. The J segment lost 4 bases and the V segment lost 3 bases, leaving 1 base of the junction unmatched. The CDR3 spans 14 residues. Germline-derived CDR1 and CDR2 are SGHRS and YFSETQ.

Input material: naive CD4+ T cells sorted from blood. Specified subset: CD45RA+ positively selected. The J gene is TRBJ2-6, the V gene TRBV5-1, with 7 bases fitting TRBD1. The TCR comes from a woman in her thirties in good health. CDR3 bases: TGCGCCAGCAGCTGGGGACAGGGGGCCAACGTCCTGACTTTC. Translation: CASSWGQGANVLTF. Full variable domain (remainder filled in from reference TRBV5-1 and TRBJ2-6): KAGVTQTPRYLIKTRGQQVTLSCSPISGHRSVSWYQQTPGQGLQFLFEYFSETQRNKGNFPGRFSGRQFSNSRSEMNVSTLELGDSALYLCASSWGQGANVLTFGAGSRLTVL.